This entry concerns a single TCR beta chain. It lacks a known antigen. Base-call qualities are not available, and no considerably larger clone is one nucleotide away. This specimen's time point label, per the study, means: baseline pretreatment blood. The treatment or condition label here, explained by the study, means: 15 Gy SBRT to primary tumor, nephrectomy 4 weeks later. To track tumor-enriched clonotypes, serial peripheral blood was sampled from radiation-treated patients at baseline and at 2 weeks and 4 weeks after SBRT. All patients had renal cell carcinoma with clear cell pathology. Genomic DNA for TCR sequencing was prepared using the QIAamp DNA Blood Mini Kit (Qiagen). Only samples passing all quality control checks were included in the analyses. From cysteine to phenylalanine, the CDR3 is 13 amino acids long. Only the CDR3 DNA stays, 39 bases, in frame from base 1. Trimming removed 4 bases from V and 4 bases from J, leaving 12 bases between the germline ends. CDR1 SGHRS and CDR2 YFSETQ are derived from the germline V gene.

The sample comes from a study of radiation and T cells in renal cell carcinoma (dated by TCRdb to 2018 to 2020). In the study overall: Samples came from a clinical trial, in which primary renal cell carcinomas received 15 Gy stereotactic body radiation therapy followed by nephrectomy 4 weeks later. TCR beta sequencing covered around 50 samples in total, comprising approximately 25 tumors and roughly 27 peripheral blood samples. In the approximately 53 samples combined, around 3.7 million unique CDR3 nucleotide sequences were found, encoding 3,000,000 or so unique CDR3 amino acid sequences.

Study-wide conclusions, independent of this receptor: Because no pretreatment tumor biopsies were available, whether clonotypes were present in the tumor at baseline could not be determined. With a single-armed trial design, the study had no way to address how radiation dose or scheduling affects the TCR repertoire. In blood, the top tumor clonotypes increased between baseline and 2 weeks post-radiation and then shrank by 4 weeks, which suggests that tumor-resident clones expanded only transiently. Dynamics of the blood repertoire were not tracked past 4 weeks after treatment.

TCR beta libraries were generated from genomic DNA with the immunoSEQ kit, following the manufacturer's recommendations. For library preparation, a first multiplex PCR was performed with proprietary primers, followed by a second PCR in which unique barcodes were added, and bead cleanups were performed after each round. A kit-provided positive control reaction and a negative control reaction were included in every sample batch. The final libraries were assessed on an Agilent 4200 TapeStation D1000 ScreenTape, pooled by volume, and quantified by qPCR. An Illumina NextSeq500 fitted with a MidOutput 150-cycle cartridge performed the sequencing, running 156 Read1 cycles and 15 Index1 cycles with the kit's custom primers. The pooled library was loaded at approximately 0.92 pM, and roughly 20% PhiX control was spiked in. The original methods were these. Vendor-processed data were analyzed in R, with a clonotype defined as all T cells sharing the same CDR3 nucleotide sequence. For clone abundance analyses, frequencies were normalized to the 10,000 most abundant clones in each sample. Before analysis, public T cell clones were removed, and these numbered fewer than five per sample on average. Tumor-enriched clonotypes and baseline blood-enriched clonotypes were defined as those with an abundance difference of at least 32-fold between compartments. Clonotypes expanded or contracted between blood time points were identified with a beta-binomial differential abundance model. Similarity between tumor and blood repertoires was quantified using the Baroni-Urbani and Buser coefficient, and groups were compared with two-tailed Wilcoxon tests in R. As stored in TCRdb, this immuneACCESS dataset retains in-frame rearrangements with V and J assigned. A fraction of the clones does not appear; measured against another copy, unresolved V genes explain less than half of the discrepancy, and the remainder lacks a known reason. D and trimming come from the DNA, and the V and J calls and clone size come from that table. This sample comprises 150,000 or so clones, around four fifths of them detected only once. Roughly a quarter of the sample is in the top ten clones.

The sequenced sample was blood, obtained from a patient whose treatment included radiotherapy and nephrectomy. The receptor chain draws on TRBV5-1 and TRBJ2-7; 6 matching bases give a weak D call of TRBD2. The TCR sequence derives from a woman aged 45-60 years with renal cell carcinoma. The DNA sequence is given as TGCGCCAGCAGCACCCAAAGCGGGTACGAGCAGTACTTC. It specifies CASSTQSGYEQYF.